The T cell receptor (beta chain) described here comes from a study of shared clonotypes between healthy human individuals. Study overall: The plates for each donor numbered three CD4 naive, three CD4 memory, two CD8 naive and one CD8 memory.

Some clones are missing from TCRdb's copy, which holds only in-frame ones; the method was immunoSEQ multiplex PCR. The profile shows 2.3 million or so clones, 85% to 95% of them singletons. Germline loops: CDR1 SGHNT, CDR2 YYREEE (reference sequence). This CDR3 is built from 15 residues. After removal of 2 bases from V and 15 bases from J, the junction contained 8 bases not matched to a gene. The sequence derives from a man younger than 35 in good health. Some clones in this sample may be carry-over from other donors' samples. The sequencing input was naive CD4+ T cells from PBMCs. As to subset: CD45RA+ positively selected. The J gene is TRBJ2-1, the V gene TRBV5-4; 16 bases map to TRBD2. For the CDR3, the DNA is TGTGCCAGCAGCTTCCCGGGACTAGCGGGAGGGGAGGGGTTCTTC. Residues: CASSFPGLAGGEGFF.